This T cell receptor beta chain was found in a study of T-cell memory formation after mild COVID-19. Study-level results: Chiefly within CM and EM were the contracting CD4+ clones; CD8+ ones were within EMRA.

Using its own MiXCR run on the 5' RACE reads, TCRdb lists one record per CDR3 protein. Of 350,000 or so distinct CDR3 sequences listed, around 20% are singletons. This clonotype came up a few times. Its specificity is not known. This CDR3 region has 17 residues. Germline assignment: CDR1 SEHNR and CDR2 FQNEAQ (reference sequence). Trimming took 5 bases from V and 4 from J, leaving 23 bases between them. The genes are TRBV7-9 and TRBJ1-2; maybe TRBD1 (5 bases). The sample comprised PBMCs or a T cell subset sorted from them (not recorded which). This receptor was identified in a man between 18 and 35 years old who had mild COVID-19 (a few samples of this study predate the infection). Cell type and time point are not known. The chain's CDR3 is CASSPSPGAQRGYGYTF. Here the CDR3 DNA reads TGTGCCAGCAGCCCCTCCCCCGGGGCACAACGGGGCTATGGCTACACCTTC.